These 21 T cell receptor beta chains originate from one sample sequenced in a study of cytomegalovirus exposure and HLA in healthy donors. It was with 60 Vbeta and 13 Jbeta primers that the PCR ran. Sequencing was performed with immunoSEQ multiplex PCR; in TCRdb, only in-frame clones are kept and a portion is missing. Found here are about 180,000 clones, 77% of them singletons; the top ten hold over 1.1%. Sequencing used PBMCs. Receptors originate from a man younger than 35 in good health and CMV-seronegative.

The rearrangement links TRBV7-9 to TRBJ2-5; D may be TRBD2 (5 bases). Per germline, CDR1 SEHNR and CDR2 FQNEAQ (reference sequence). The CDR3 is 14 amino acids. The germline V and J ends were trimmed by 3 bases and 1 base, with 9 bases remaining between them. DNA for the CDR3: TGTGCCAGCAGCTTTGGGGAGATCCAAGAGACCCAGTACTTC. Translated, it gives CASSFGEIQETQYF.

This chain uses TRBV30 with TRBJ2-1; TRBD2 aligns across 9 bases. CDR3 size: 14 residues. Germline V CDR1 and CDR2: GTSNPN, SVGIG (reference sequence). The V segment lost 2 bases and the J segment 2 bases; nucleotides outside the gene matches: 1. The DNA for the CDR3 is TGTGCCTGGAGTTGGACTAGCGCCTACAATGAGCAGTTCTTC. Protein: CAWSWTSAYNEQFF. The full variable domain, its missing parts supplied by reference TRBV30 and TRBJ2-1, is SQTIHQWPATLVQPVGSPLSLECTVEGTSNPNLYWYRQAAGRGLQLLFYSVGIGQISSEVPQNLSASRPQDRQFILSSKKLLLSDSGFYLCAWSWTSAYNEQFFGPGTRLTVL.

The chain carries TRBV14 and TRBJ2-2, with 9 bases matching TRBD1. J lost 5 bases, V lost 4 bases, and 5 bases had no gene match. CDR3 length: 15 residues. In germline, CDR1 is SGHDN, CDR2 FVKESK. CDR3 loop: CASSLAGTGTGELFF. CDR3 coding DNA: TGTGCCAGCAGCCTAGCCGGGACAGGGACCGGGGAGCTGTTTTTT.

The chain carries TRBV4-3 and TRBJ2-7; 9 bases map to TRBD2. CDR1 LGHNA and CDR2 YSLEER come from the germline V gene. V lost 1 base and J lost 6; bases outside the gene matches: 7. The CDR3 runs to 15 residues. The CDR3 here is CASSQALAGEGEQYF. The CDR3 coding sequence is TGCGCCAGCAGCCAAGCATTAGCGGGAGAAGGCGAGCAGTACTTC.

The J gene is TRBJ2-5, the V gene TRBV14; 9 nucleotides agree with TRBD2. The CDR3 covers 17 residues. Germline V gene sequence: CDR1 SGHDN, CDR2 FVKESK. The J segment lost 5 bases and the V segment lost 4 bases, leaving 14 bases of the junction unmatched. This CDR3 is CASSPGRIAGVGETQYF. As DNA, the CDR3 is TGTGCCAGCAGCCCCGGGCGAATAGCGGGAGTTGGGGAGACCCAGTACTTC.

This clone was counted a few times. The chain has TRBV7-2 and TRBJ2-7; D gene ambiguous. This CDR3 spans 15 amino acids. The germline V gene has CDR1 SGHTA and CDR2 FQGNSA. Trimming took off 1 base at V and 2 bases at J, with 12 bases between the two ends. This CDR3 reads CASSLVGDTAYEQYF. The DNA of the CDR3 is TGTGCCAGCAGCTTAGTCGGTGACACAGCCTACGAGCAGTACTTC.

V gene TRBV4-2 combines with J gene TRBJ2-3, with a weak D call TRBD1 (7 bases). CDR1 and CDR2 from the germline V gene are LGHNA and YNFKEQ. This CDR3 has 16 amino acids. The V and J ends lost 4 bases and 6 bases respectively, with 20 bases between them. DNA of the CDR3: TGTGCCAGCAGCCCAGGGAGGACAGGTCCTTCGGATACGCAGTATTTT. It translates to CASSPGRTGPSDTQYF.

The chain uses TRBV7-2 and TRBJ2-7, with a tentative D call TRBD2 (6 bases). In germline, CDR1 is SGHTA, CDR2 FQGNSA. The CDR3 runs to 15 residues. Trimming took off 2 bases at V and 3 bases at J, with 14 bases between the two ends. In DNA, the CDR3 is TGTGCCAGCAGCTTATTCGGCGGGATCAGCTACGAGCAGTACTTC. This gives the protein CASSLFGGISYEQYF.

This rearrangement joins TRBV7-2 to TRBJ2-5; 9 bases are shared with TRBD2. The CDR3 covers 14 residues. Losses at the gene ends were 0 bases for V and 5 bases for J; bases not matched to a gene: 1. Per the germline V gene, CDR1 is SGHTA and CDR2 is FQGNSA. Here the CDR3 reads CASSLAAGGETQYF. The CDR3 DNA reads TGTGCCAGCAGCTTAGCAGCGGGGGGTGAGACCCAGTACTTC. The full variable domain, its missing parts supplied by reference TRBV7-2 and TRBJ2-5, is GAGVSQSPSNKVTEKGKDVELRCDPISGHTALYWYRQSLGQGLEFLIYFQGNSAPDKSGLPSDRFSAERTGGSVSTLTIQRTQQEDSAVYLCASSLAAGGETQYFGPGTRLLVL.

The gene calls are TRBV19 and TRBJ1-3, with D unclear. The CDR3 sequence is 15 residues long. Germline-derived CDR1 and CDR2 are LNHDA and SQIVND (reference sequence). V shed 7 bases and J shed 1 base, with 14 bases lying between them. The CDR3 coding sequence is TGTGCCAGTACGCTGACTAAGGTATCTGGAAACACCATATATTTT. Encoded protein: CASTLTKVSGNTIYF.

This chain links TRBV4-2 with TRBJ2-7, with 8 bases aligning to TRBD2. The CDR3 has 16 amino acids. Trimming cost V 1 base and J 0 bases; bases outside gene matches: 5. The V gene's germline CDR1 is LGHNA and CDR2 YNFKEQ. The DNA for the CDR3 is TGTGCCAGCAGCCAAGTAGGTCTAGCGGGCTCCTACGAGCAGTACTTC. Residues: CASSQVGLAGSYEQYF.

The V call is TRBV5-8, the J call TRBJ1-1, with D hard to call. The V gene's germline CDR1 is SGHTS and CDR2 YDEGEE. The CDR3 covers 13 residues. V was clipped by 0 bases and J by 4 bases, with 7 bases between them. For the CDR3, the DNA is TGTGCCAGCAGCTTGGATCTCCGCACTGAAGCTTTCTTT. The encoded protein is CASSLDLRTEAFF.

This chain connects TRBV5-1 to TRBJ1-3, with 7 bases fitting TRBD1. CDR3 length: 16 amino acids. Germline V lookup: CDR1 SGHRS, CDR2 YFSETQ. V was clipped by 4 bases and J by 4 bases; unmatched bases: 11. CDR3 DNA: TGCGCCAGCAGCCAAAACTCCGGGACAGCCGGAAACACCATATATTTT. Its protein is CASSQNSGTAGNTIYF.

The chain joins TRBV6-5 to TRBJ2-7, with D unclear. Germline V lookup: CDR1 MNHEY, CDR2 SVGAGI. V was pared by 5 bases and J by 0 bases, with 11 bases between. The CDR3 has 14 residues. As DNA, the CDR3 is TGTGCCAGCAGTCCCCGTACCTACTCCTACGAGCAGTACTTC. Translating it yields CASSPRTYSYEQYF.

CDR3 region: CASSVRALTYEQYF. CDR3 sequence (DNA): TGTGCCAGCAGCGTCAGGGCTCTCACCTACGAGCAGTACTTC. The rearrangement joins TRBV11-3 to TRBJ2-7; D is possibly TRBD1 (5 bases). The germline V and J ends were trimmed by 5 bases and 2 bases, with 13 bases remaining between them. The CDR3 extends over 14 amino acids. In germline, CDR1 is SGHNT, CDR2 YENEEA.

This clone has just a few counts. The J gene is TRBJ2-1, the V gene TRBV29-1; D is ambiguous. Germline assignment: CDR1 SQVTM and CDR2 ANQGSEA. Trimming took 7 bases from V and 7 from J, leaving 8 bases between them. The CDR3 extends over 10 amino acids. The CDR3 bases are TGCAGCGCCCTAAGAAATGAGCAGTTCTTC. Its translation is CSALRNEQFF.

The rearrangement uses TRBV6-5 and TRBJ2-7, with TRBD2 matching over 10 bases. With 6 bases clipped from V and 6 bases from J, the junction kept 8 bases outside the gene matches. CDR1 is MNHEY, CDR2 SVGAGI, per germline. This CDR3 is 14 amino acids long. CDR3 residues: CASSPSGRRGEQYF. CDR3 nucleotide sequence: TGTGCCAGCAGCCCTAGCGGGAGAAGGGGCGAGCAGTACTTC.

This clone was picked up one time. The genes are TRBV15 and TRBJ1-3; D is unresolved. The V gene's germline CDR1 is LNHNV and CDR2 YYDKDF (reference sequence). Between the trimmed V and J ends, which lost 1 base and 0 bases, there was a span of 4 bases. There are 14 residues in the CDR3. This CDR3 reads CATSRGSSGNTIYF. The CDR3 coding sequence is TGTGCCACCAGCAGAGGGAGCTCTGGAAACACCATATATTTT.

V usage is TRBV2 and J usage is TRBJ1-1; no firm D call. The CDR3 sequence is 15 residues long. The V end was cut by 4 bases, the J end by 4 bases, with 16 bases between. The germline V gene encodes CDR1 SNHLY and CDR2 FYNNEI. CDR3 in amino acids: CASSGRPEVGTEAFF. DNA of the CDR3: TGTGCCAGCAGTGGGCGCCCTGAGGTAGGCACTGAAGCTTTCTTT. The full variable domain, completed using reference TRBV2 and TRBJ1-1, is EPEVTQTPSHQVTQMGQEVILRCVPISNHLYFYWYRQILGQKVEFLVSFYNNEISEKSEIFDDQFSVERPDGSNFTLKIRSTKLEDSAMYFCASSGRPEVGTEAFFGQGTRLTVV.

For this clone: Other DNA sequences in the same sample also yield this CDR3. This chain connects TRBV6-5 to TRBJ1-1; perhaps TRBD1 as D (6 bases). The ends were cut back, 6 bases at V and 1 base at J, with 12 bases in the middle. CDR3 length equals 14 residues. CDR1 is MNHEY and CDR2 is SVGAGI in the germline V gene. The CDR3 spells CASSPLQGNTEAFF. The CDR3 DNA follows: TGTGCCAGCAGCCCACTACAGGGGAACACTGAAGCTTTCTTT.

The V call is TRBV7-9, the J call TRBJ1-6, with 9 bases aligning to TRBD1. Germline CDR1 reads SEHNR; CDR2 reads FQNEAQ (reference sequence). The CDR3 runs 16 residues. V dropped 1 base and J dropped 7; count of bases not matched to a gene: 5. CDR3 protein: CASSLDGTGKNSPLHF. The CDR3 bases are TGTGCCAGCAGCTTAGACGGGACAGGGAAAAATTCACCCCTCCACTTT.